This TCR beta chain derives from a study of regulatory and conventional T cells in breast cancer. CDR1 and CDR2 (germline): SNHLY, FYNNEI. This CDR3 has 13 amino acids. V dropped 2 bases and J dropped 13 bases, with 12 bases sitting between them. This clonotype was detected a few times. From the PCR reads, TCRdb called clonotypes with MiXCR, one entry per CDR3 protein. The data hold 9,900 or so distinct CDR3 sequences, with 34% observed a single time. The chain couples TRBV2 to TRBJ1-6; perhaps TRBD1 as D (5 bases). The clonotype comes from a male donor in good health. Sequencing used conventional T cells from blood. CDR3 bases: TGTGCCAGCAGTGAAAGGTGGGGGGTGCCCCTCCACTTT. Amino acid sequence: CASSERWGVPLHF.